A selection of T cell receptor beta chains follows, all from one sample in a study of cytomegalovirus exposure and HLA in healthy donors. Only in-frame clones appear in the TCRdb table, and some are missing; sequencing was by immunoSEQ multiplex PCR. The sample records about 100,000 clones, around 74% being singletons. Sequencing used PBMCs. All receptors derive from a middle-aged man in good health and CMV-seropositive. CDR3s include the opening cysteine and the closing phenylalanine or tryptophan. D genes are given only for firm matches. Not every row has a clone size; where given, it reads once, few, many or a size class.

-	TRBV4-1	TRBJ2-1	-	CASSQGESAYNEQFF	TGCGCCAGCAGCCAGGGAGAGTCTGCCTACAATGAGCAGTTCTTC
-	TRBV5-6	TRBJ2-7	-	CASSLGGAYLQYF	TGTGCCAGCAGCTTGGGTGGGGCTTATCTACAGTACTTC
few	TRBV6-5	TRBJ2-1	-	CASSYLGGNNEQFF	TGTGCCAGCAGTTACTTAGGCGGGAACAATGAGCAGTTCTTC
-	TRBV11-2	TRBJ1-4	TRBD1	CASSFGQGNNEKLFF	TGTGCCAGCAGCTTTGGACAGGGCAATAATGAAAAACTGTTTTTT
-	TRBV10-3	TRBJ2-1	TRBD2	CAISDSRRGLGYNEQFF	TGTGCCATCAGTGACTCCAGAAGGGGACTAGGCTACAATGAGCAGTTCTTC
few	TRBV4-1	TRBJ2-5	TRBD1	CASSQDIGQAQETQYF	TGCGCCAGCAGCCAAGATATCGGACAGGCCCAAGAGACCCAGTACTTC
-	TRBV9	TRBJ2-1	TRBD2	CASSSHMGLAGGTPYNEQFF	TGTGCCAGCAGCTCTCATATGGGACTAGCGGGGGGGACCCCCTACAATGAGCAGTTCTTC
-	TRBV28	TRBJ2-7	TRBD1	CASSETGFEQYF	TGTGCCAGCAGTGAGACAGGGTTCGAGCAGTACTTC
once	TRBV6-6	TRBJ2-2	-	CASSYRTTGELFF	TGTGCCAGCAGTTACCGGACAACCGGGGAGCTGTTTTTT
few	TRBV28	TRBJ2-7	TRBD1	CASTPRGLAYEQYF	TGTGCCAGCACCCCAAGGGGGCTAGCCTACGAGCAGTACTTC
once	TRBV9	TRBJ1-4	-	CASSSTGEKLFF	TGTGCCAGCAGTAGTACAGGGGAAAAACTGTTTTTT
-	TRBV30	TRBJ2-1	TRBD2	CAWSVRAGDGNEQFF	TGTGCCTGGAGTGTACGGGCGGGGGACGGGAATGAGCAGTTCTTC
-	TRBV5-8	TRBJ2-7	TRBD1	CASRFSPVGQGEKGNEQYF	TGTGCCAGCAGATTCTCGCCGGTGGGACAGGGGGAAAAGGGGAACGAGCAGTACTTC
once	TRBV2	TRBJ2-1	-	CASTSDVYNEQFF	TGTGCCAGCACCAGCGACGTATACAATGAGCAGTTCTTC
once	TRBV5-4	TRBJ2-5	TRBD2	CASSLAASGENQETQYF	TGTGCCAGCAGCTTGGCGGCTAGCGGGGAGAACCAAGAGACCCAGTACTTC
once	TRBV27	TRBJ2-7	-	CASSLPGKGTYEQYF	TGTGCCAGCAGTTTGCCAGGGAAGGGAACCTACGAGCAGTACTTC
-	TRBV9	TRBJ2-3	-	CASSPSGGTIGDTQYF	TGTGCCAGCAGCCCTTCCGGAGGAACTATAGGGGATACGCAGTATTTT
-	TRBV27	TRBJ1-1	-	CASSPGWGGNTEAFF	TGTGCCAGCAGTCCCGGTTGGGGCGGGAACACTGAAGCTTTCTTT
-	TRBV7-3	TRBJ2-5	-	CASSSAGTLYQETQYF	TGTGCCAGCAGCTCAGCAGGGACATTGTACCAAGAGACCCAGTACTTC
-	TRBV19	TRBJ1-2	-	CASREDPTYGYTF	TGTGCCAGTAGGGAGGACCCGACCTATGGCTACACCTTC
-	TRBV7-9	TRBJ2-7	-	CASSRGTYEQYF	TGTGCCAGCAGCAGAGGAACCTACGAGCAGTACTTC
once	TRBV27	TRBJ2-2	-	CASSLSGHIGELFF	TGTGCCAGCAGTTTATCGGGACACATCGGGGAGCTGTTTTTT
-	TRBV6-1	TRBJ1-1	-	CASSARDSSTEAFF	TGTGCCAGCAGTGCCCGAGACAGTTCCACTGAAGCTTTCTTT
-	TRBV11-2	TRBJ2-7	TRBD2	CASSPRTSGRFKQYF	TGTGCCAGCAGCCCGAGGACTAGCGGGAGATTTAAGCAGTACTTC
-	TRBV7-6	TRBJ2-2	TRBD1	CATNRGANTGELFF	TGTGCCACCAACAGGGGCGCGAACACCGGGGAGCTGTTTTTT
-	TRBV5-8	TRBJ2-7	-	CASSLDGTSSSYEQYF	TGTGCCAGCAGCTTGGACGGGACTTCCAGCTCCTACGAGCAGTACTTC
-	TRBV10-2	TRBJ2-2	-	CASSPGGELFF	TGCGCCAGCAGCCCGGGCGGGGAGCTGTTTTTT
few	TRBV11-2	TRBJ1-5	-	CASSSNALQGAVHQPQHF	TGTGCCAGCAGCTCGAACGCTTTACAGGGAGCAGTACATCAGCCCCAGCATTTT
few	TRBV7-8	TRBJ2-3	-	CASIHGGEYGDTQYF	TGTGCCAGCATCCATGGAGGGGAGTATGGAGATACGCAGTATTTT
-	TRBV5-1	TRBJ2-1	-	CASSPGSSYNEQFF	TGCGCCAGCAGCCCGGGTAGCTCCTACAATGAGCAGTTCTTC
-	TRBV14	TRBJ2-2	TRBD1	CASSQEWTGSTGELFF	TGTGCCAGCAGCCAAGAGTGGACAGGGAGCACCGGGGAGCTGTTTTTT
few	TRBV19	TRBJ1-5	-	CASSILEGRSQPQHF	TGTGCCAGTAGTATACTTGAGGGAAGAAGTCAGCCCCAGCATTTT
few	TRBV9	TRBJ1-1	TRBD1	CASSVAGPETGVEAFF	TGTGCCAGCAGCGTAGCCGGCCCCGAGACAGGGGTTGAAGCTTTCTTT
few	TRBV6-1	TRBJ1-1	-	CASSERGGTEAFF	TGTGCCAGCAGTGAAAGGGGAGGCACTGAAGCTTTCTTT
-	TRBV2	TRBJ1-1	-	CASSEMGHMNTEAFF	TGTGCCAGCAGTGAAATGGGCCACATGAACACTGAAGCTTTCTTT
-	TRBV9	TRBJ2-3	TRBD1	CASSAGTGGTDTQYF	TGTGCCAGCAGCGCCGGGACAGGGGGAACAGATACGCAGTATTTT
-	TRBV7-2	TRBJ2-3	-	CASSTHLASPSTDTQYF	TGTGCCAGCTCGACTCATCTAGCATCCCCTAGCACAGATACGCAGTATTTT
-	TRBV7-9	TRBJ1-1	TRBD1	CASSPKTSGTGIEAFF	TGTGCCAGCAGCCCTAAAACCTCCGGGACAGGGATTGAAGCTTTCTTT
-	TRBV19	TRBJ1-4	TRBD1	CASSILQGGYEEKLFF	TGTGCCAGTAGTATCTTACAGGGGGGCTATGAAGAAAAACTGTTTTTT
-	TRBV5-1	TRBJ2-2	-	CASTLGLAGELFF	TGCGCCAGCACCCTCGGACTCGCCGGGGAGCTGTTTTTT
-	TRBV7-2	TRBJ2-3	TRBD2	CASSLRSLAGVPDTQYF	TGTGCCAGCAGCTTAAGGTCACTAGCGGGGGTTCCAGATACGCAGTATTTT
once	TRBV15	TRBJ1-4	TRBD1	CATSRAGQGEKLFF	TGTGCCACCAGCAGAGCGGGACAGGGCGAAAAACTGTTTTTT
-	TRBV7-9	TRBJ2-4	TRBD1	CASSFPTGGRNIQYF	TGTGCCAGCAGCTTCCCGACAGGGGGGAGAAACATTCAGTACTTC
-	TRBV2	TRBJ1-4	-	CASSPLRATNEKLFF	TGTGCCAGCAGTCCACTCCGGGCAACTAATGAAAAACTGTTTTTT
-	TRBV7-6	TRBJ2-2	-	CASSPRRDTYTGELFF	TGTGCCAGCAGCCCAAGACGGGACACCTACACCGGGGAGCTGTTTTTT
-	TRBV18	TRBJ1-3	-	CASSPTEVSGNTIYF	TGTGCCAGCTCACCAACAGAAGTATCCGGAAACACCATATATTTT
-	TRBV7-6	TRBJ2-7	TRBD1	CASSLGQATYEQYF	TGTGCCAGCAGCCTGGGACAGGCGACCTACGAGCAGTACTTC
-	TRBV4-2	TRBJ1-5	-	CASSQEGGAQPQHF	TGTGCCAGCAGCCAAGAAGGGGGGGCTCAGCCCCAGCATTTT
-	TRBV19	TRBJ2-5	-	CASNFGRDQETQYF	TGTGCCAGTAACTTTGGGCGAGACCAAGAGACCCAGTACTTC
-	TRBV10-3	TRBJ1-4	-	CAIKRNRESEKLFF	TGTGCCATCAAAAGGAATAGGGAGTCTGAAAAACTGTTTTTT
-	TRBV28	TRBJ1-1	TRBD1	CASSSGTGGMWTEAFF	TGTGCCAGCAGTTCCGGGACAGGGGGTATGTGGACTGAAGCTTTCTTT
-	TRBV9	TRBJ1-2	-	CAGNQGINGYTF	TGTGCCGGTAACCAGGGGATTAATGGCTACACCTTC
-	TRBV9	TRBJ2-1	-	CASSVVAGQYNEQFF	TGTGCCAGCAGCGTAGTGGCGGGACAGTACAATGAGCAGTTCTTC